This entry lists 8 T cell receptor beta chains sequenced from one sample in a study of healthy donors' naive CD4 and CD8 T cells. TCR libraries were built from 500 to 550 ng of total RNA by linear amplification. TCRdb re-derived calls from the reads in MiXCR, one entry per CDR3 protein. Among approximately 200,000 distinct CDR3 sequences listed, around 70% were seen once. The sequenced material came from naive CD4+ and CD8+ T cells sorted from blood, pooled from several donors. The receptors were sampled from a pool of human donors in good health; the sample pools cells from several healthy donors.

The V call is TRBV29-1, the J call TRBJ2-4; D is unresolved. V gave up 4 bases and J gave up 7 bases, with 11 bases separating them. Germline assignment: CDR1 SQVTM and CDR2 ANQGSEA. The CDR3 consists of 12 residues. CDR3 residues: CSVVKGMNIQYF. The DNA of the CDR3 is TGCAGCGTTGTTAAAGGGATGAACATTCAGTACTTC.

This clonotype came up a few times. This chain joins TRBV6-5 and TRBJ1-2; D not certain. Germline loops: CDR1 MNHEY, CDR2 SVGAGI. Between the trimmed V and J ends, which lost 2 bases and 12 bases, there was a span of 10 bases. This CDR3 is built from 11 residues. The CDR3, as DNA: TGTGCCAGCAGTTACAGTGGGATCGACACCTTC. Its protein product is CASSYSGIDTF.

The genes are TRBV6-5 and TRBJ1-6; 7 nucleotides line up with TRBD1. V gave up 6 bases and J gave up 13 bases; unmatched junction bases: 6. CDR3 size: 12 residues. Germline CDR1 and CDR2: MNHEY and SVGAGI. The CDR3 nucleotides read TGTGCCAGCAGACCCCAGGGGGTCCCCCTCCACTTT. Protein product: CASRPQGVPLHF.

The chain has TRBV5-4 and TRBJ2-6; D uncertain. Trimming took 4 bases from V and 4 from J, leaving 24 bases between them. The CDR3 runs to 19 residues. The V gene's germline CDR1 is SGHNT and CDR2 YYREEE (reference sequence). CDR3 in DNA: TGTGCCAGCAGCGCGTTGGGTACATCTACAGCCTCGGGGGCCAACGTCCTGACTTTC. Its protein product is CASSALGTSTASGANVLTF.

This clonotype was observed a few times. This rearrangement joins TRBV29-1 to TRBJ1-2; D is possibly TRBD1 (6 bases). Per the germline V gene, CDR1 is SQVTM and CDR2 is ANQGSEA. This CDR3 spans 14 amino acids. Trimming removed 3 bases from V and 2 bases from J, with 13 bases in between. The CDR3 protein is CSVDRAGANYGYTF. CDR3 sequence (DNA): TGCAGCGTTGACAGGGCAGGGGCCAACTATGGCTACACCTTC.

The rearrangement joins TRBV19 to TRBJ2-1; 7 bases are shared with TRBD2. Germline V CDR1 and CDR2: LNHDA, SQIVND (reference sequence). The CDR3 loop spans 17 amino acids. Trimming at V came to 4 bases and at J to 7 bases, leaving 16 bases not matched to a gene. CDR3: CASSRGAAGATRNEQFF. Written as DNA, the CDR3 is TGTGCCAGTAGTAGGGGAGCGGCGGGAGCAACGAGGAATGAGCAGTTCTTC.

The V call is TRBV11-2, the J call TRBJ2-7, with D possibly TRBD1 on 6 matching bases. CDR1 and CDR2 from the germline V gene are SGHAT and FQNNGV. V lost 2 bases and J lost 3, with 11 bases in between. The CDR3 length is 14 residues. CDR3 DNA: TGTGCCAGCAGCTTACGACAGGCGATCTACGAGCAGTACTTC. It is translated as CASSLRQAIYEQYF.

As regards this clonotype: Mismatch with germline at one junction end may stem from a read error. This chain links TRBV11-2 with TRBJ2-5; D tentatively reads TRBD1 or TRBD2 (5 bases each). Looked up from germline, CDR1 is SGHAT and CDR2 is FQNNGV. The CDR3 is made up of 14 amino acids. CDR3 DNA sequence: TGTGCCAGCAGCCCGCCGGGACGGCAGAACTATGGGAGCTTC. It is translated as CASSPPGRQNYGSF.